What follows are 14 T cell receptor beta chains derived from one specimen sequenced in a study of CD8 T cells in Susac syndrome. The RNA, about 0.45 to 1 ug, was put through reverse transcription using random hexamers. TCRdb reanalysed the immunoSEQ multiplex PCR reads using MiXCR and keeps one entry per CDR3 protein. The sample lists approximately 300,000 distinct CDR3 sequences, around 89% occurring once. Sequencing was performed on CD8+ T cells from PBMCs. The receptors originated from a human donor with multiple sclerosis.

The chain is built from TRBV28 and TRBJ2-6; D tentatively fits TRBD1 or TRBD2 (5 bases each). This CDR3 comprises 14 residues. Trimming took off 7 bases at V and 0 bases at J, with 7 bases between the two ends. From germline, CDR1 is MDHEN and CDR2 SYDVKM. The CDR3, as DNA: TGTGCCAGCATGGGGGTCTCTGGGGCCAACGTCCTGACTTTC. Translating it yields CASMGVSGANVLTF.

The table lists this clonotype with a count of one. The V gene is TRBV7-8, the J gene TRBJ2-3; the D gene could be TRBD1 or TRBD2 (5 bases each). In germline, CDR1 is SGHVS, CDR2 FQNEAQ. The CDR3 is made up of 14 amino acids. V lost 5 bases, J lost 0 bases, and 9 bases lay in between. Here the CDR3 DNA reads TGTGCCAGCAGCCCTTGGGGGAGCACAGATACGCAGTATTTT. The encoded protein is CASSPWGSTDTQYF.

The chain has TRBV6-5 and TRBJ2-1; 10 nucleotides match TRBD2. V dropped 0 bases and J dropped 5; count of bases not matched to a gene: 7. Per germline, CDR1 MNHEY and CDR2 SVGAGI. CDR3 size: 17 residues. The CDR3 nucleotides are TGTGCCAGCAGTTACTCGATAGGACTAGCGGCGAACAATGAGCAGTTCTTC. Protein product: CASSYSIGLAANNEQFF.

This rearrangement joins TRBV13 to TRBJ2-7; 7 nucleotides align to TRBD2. The J segment lost 0 bases and the V segment lost 5 bases, leaving 4 bases of the junction unmatched. CDR1 PRHDT and CDR2 FYEKMQ come from the germline V gene (reference sequence). This CDR3 comprises 14 residues. The CDR3 DNA reads as TGTGCCAGCAGCCCCTGGGACTACTCCTACGAGCAGTACTTC. It translates to CASSPWDYSYEQYF. Together with reference TRBV13 and TRBJ2-7, the CDR3 gives the full variable domain: AAGVIQSPRHLIKEKRETATLKCYPIPRHDTVYWYQQGPGQDPQFLISFYEKMQSDKGSIPDRFSAQQFSDYHSELNMSSLELGDSALYFCASSPWDYSYEQYFGPGTRLTVT.

V and J are TRBV5-1 and TRBJ2-7; weak D call: TRBD1 (6 bases). The V gene's germline CDR1 is SGHRS and CDR2 YFSETQ. V was shortened by 4 bases and J by 0 bases, with 14 bases between the two germline ends. The CDR3 runs to 15 residues. CDR3 in DNA: TGCGCCAGCAGCGTGGACAGCATCCCCTCCTACGAGCAGTACTTC. Amino acid sequence: CASSVDSIPSYEQYF. Based on the CDR3 plus reference TRBV5-1 and TRBJ2-7, the full variable domain is KAGVTQTPRYLIKTRGQQVTLSCSPISGHRSVSWYQQTPGQGLQFLFEYFSETQRNKGNFPGRFSGRQFSNSRSEMNVSTLELGDSALYLCASSVDSIPSYEQYFGPGTRLTVT.

The rearrangement joins TRBV12-3 or TRBV12-4 to TRBJ2-5, with 11 bases matching TRBD1. This CDR3 is 16 amino acids long. V lost 4 bases, J lost 4 bases, and 8 bases stayed unmatched. The CDR3 coding sequence is TGTGCCAGCAGTTGGCGGGCGGGACAGGGGGTAGAGACCCAGTACTTC. Its translation: CASSWRAGQGVETQYF.

The chain employs TRBV24-1 and TRBJ2-1; 9 bases line up with TRBD1. This CDR3 comprises 14 residues. V lost 7 bases and J lost 8; bases outside the gene matches: 8. Per the germline V gene, CDR1 is KGHDR and CDR2 is SFDVKD. In DNA, the CDR3 is TGTGCCACCAGGGGACAGGGATATAACTATGAGCAGTTCTTC. Amino acids: CATRGQGYNYEQFF.

The V call is TRBV9, the J call TRBJ2-5, with D perhaps TRBD2 (6 bases). Looked up from germline, CDR1 is SGDLS and CDR2 is YYNGEE. The V and J ends lost 0 bases and 5 bases respectively, with 11 bases between them. The CDR3 contains 14 residues. The CDR3 DNA sequence: TGTGCCAGCAGCGTAGAGGGGACTTGGGAGACCCAGTACTTC. It is translated as CASSVEGTWETQYF.

The J gene is TRBJ1-1, the V gene TRBV3-1, with TRBD1 as a possible D gene (6 bases). Germline values: CDR1 LGHDT, CDR2 YNNKEL (reference sequence). The V and J ends lost 5 bases and 7 bases respectively, with 17 bases between them. This CDR3 is built from 14 residues. CDR3 coding DNA: TGTGCCAGCAGCGATACAGGGATCCTAGATGAAGCTTTCTTT. Its translation: CASSDTGILDEAFF.

J is TRBJ2-1 and V is TRBV19, with TRBD2 matching 8 bases. Germline assignment: CDR1 LNHDA and CDR2 SQIVND (reference sequence). This CDR3 spans 15 amino acids. V was clipped by 5 bases and J by 7 bases; unmatched bases: 10. CDR3 in DNA: TGTGCCAGTAGTCCCGGGACTAGGGGAAAAAATGAGCAGTTCTTC. This translates into CASSPGTRGKNEQFF.

V gene TRBV6-5 combines with J gene TRBJ2-3; weak D call: TRBD1 (6 bases). CDR1 is MNHEY, CDR2 SVGAGI, per germline. Trimming pared 10 bases from V and 6 bases from J, leaving 11 bases between. This CDR3 contains 11 residues. This CDR3 is CAIGTGDTQYF. CDR3 coding DNA: TGTGCCATCGGAACAGGGGATACGCAGTATTTT.

The rearrangement uses TRBV7-8 and TRBJ1-2; D is perhaps TRBD1 (5 bases). V was pared by 5 bases and J by 8 bases, with 15 bases between. Germline V CDR1 and CDR2: SGHVS, FQNEAQ. The CDR3 consists of 13 residues. CDR3 sequence: CASSPGGMDGYTF. The CDR3 DNA sequence: TGTGCCAGCAGCCCCGGGGGTATGGACGGCTACACCTTC.

The chain couples TRBV13 to TRBJ2-2; D is uncertain. CDR3 length equals 16 residues. The V gene's germline CDR1 is PRHDT and CDR2 FYEKMQ (reference sequence). V was pared by 2 bases and J by 3 bases, with 13 bases between. CDR3 sequence (DNA): TGTGCCAGCAGCTTAACACTCCTTAGAGACACCGGGGAGCTGTTTTTT. This sequence encodes CASSLTLLRDTGELFF. Complete variable domain (other parts from reference TRBV13 and TRBJ2-2): AAGVIQSPRHLIKEKRETATLKCYPIPRHDTVYWYQQGPGQDPQFLISFYEKMQSDKGSIPDRFSAQQFSDYHSELNMSSLELGDSALYFCASSLTLLRDTGELFFGEGSRLTVL.

The chain has TRBV4-3 and TRBJ2-1; 7 bases align to TRBD2. The CDR3 loop spans 17 amino acids. V was pared by 3 bases and J by 7 bases, with 15 bases of the junction left unmatched. Germline V CDR1 and CDR2: LGHNA, YSLEER. CDR3 region: CASSQRAGVGTGNEQFF. The DNA for the CDR3 is TGCGCCAGCAGCCAGAGGGCGGGGGTCGGAACAGGTAATGAGCAGTTCTTC.